The clone carrying this T cell receptor beta chain was seen at least ten times. Its specificity is unknown. Original handling: To classify distant metastasis in papillary thyroid cancer, a model was built from CDR3 differences across clinicopathological groups. TCRdb reanalyzed the PCR reads with MiXCR. Clone size and V and J calls follow TCRdb, not the original study. This table holds around 35,000 clones, approximately 16% found once. The data stem from a study of metastatic and nonmetastatic thyroid tumors. Across the whole study: Repertoire comparisons spanned blood and tumor or nodule tissue from malignant and benign thyroid patients. Study findings and constraints: For both blood and tumor, malignant thyroid tumors reportedly showed significantly higher TCR beta diversity than benign nodules did.

V lost 2 bases and J 3 bases, leaving 10 bases between the germline ends. Germline V lookup: CDR1 MDHEN, CDR2 SYDVKM. This CDR3 is 14 amino acids long. Thyroid surgery took place with no prior treatment in any patient. This sequence joins TRBV28 and TRBJ2-5, with D unresolved. Material for sequencing was blood. This clonotype originated in a female donor with papillary thyroid cancer or a benign thyroid nodule (not recorded which). Some clones in this sample may be carry-over from other donors' samples. In DNA, the CDR3 is TGTGCCAGCAGTTTAAACGAGAAAAAAGAGACCCAGTACTTC. It codes for CASSLNEKKETQYF.